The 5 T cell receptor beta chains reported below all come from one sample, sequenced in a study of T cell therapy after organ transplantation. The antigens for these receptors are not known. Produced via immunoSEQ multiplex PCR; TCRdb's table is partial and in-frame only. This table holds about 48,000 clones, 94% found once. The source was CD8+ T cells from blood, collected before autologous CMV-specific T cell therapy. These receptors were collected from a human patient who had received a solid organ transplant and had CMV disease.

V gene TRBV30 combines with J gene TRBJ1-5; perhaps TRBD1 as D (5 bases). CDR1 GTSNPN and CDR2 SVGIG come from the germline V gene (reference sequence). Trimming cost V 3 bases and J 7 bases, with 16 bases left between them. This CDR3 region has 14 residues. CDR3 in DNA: TGTGCCTGGAGGGCTCGGGGACCAGGGCAGCCCCAGCATTTT. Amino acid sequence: CAWRARGPGQPQHF.

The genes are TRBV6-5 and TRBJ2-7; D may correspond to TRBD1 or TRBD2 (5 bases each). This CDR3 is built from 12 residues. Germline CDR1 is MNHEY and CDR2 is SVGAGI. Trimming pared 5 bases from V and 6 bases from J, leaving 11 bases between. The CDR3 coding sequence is TGTGCCAGCAGTCGGCAGGGAGTCGAGCAGTACTTC. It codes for CASSRQGVEQYF.

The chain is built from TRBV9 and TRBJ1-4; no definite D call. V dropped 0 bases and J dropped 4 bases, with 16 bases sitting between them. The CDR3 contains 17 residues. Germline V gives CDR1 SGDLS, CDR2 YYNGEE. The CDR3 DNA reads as TGTGCCAGCAGCGTAGGGGAGGTGGGCGGATATAATGAAAAACTGTTTTTT. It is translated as CASSVGEVGGYNEKLFF.

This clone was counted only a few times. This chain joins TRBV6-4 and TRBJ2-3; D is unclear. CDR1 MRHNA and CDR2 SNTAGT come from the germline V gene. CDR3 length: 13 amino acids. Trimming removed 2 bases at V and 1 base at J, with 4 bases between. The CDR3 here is CASSDRGTDTQYF. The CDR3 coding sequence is TGTGCCAGCAGTGACAGGGGCACAGATACGCAGTATTTT.

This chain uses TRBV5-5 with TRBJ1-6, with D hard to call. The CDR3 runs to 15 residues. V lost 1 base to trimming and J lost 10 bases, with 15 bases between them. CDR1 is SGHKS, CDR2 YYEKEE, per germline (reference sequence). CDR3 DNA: TGTGCCAGCAGCTTGCCCACACTTCAGGAATCACCCCTCCACTTT. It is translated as CASSLPTLQESPLHF.